A selection of T cell receptor beta chains follows, all from one sample in a study of beta chain features in type 1 diabetes. TCRdb's copy holds only in-frame clones and misses some; the assay was immunoSEQ multiplex PCR. Counted here are 150,000 or so clones, 6.5% to 8.5% occurring once; the ten biggest clones make up under 0.65%. Input material: central memory CD4+ T cells from blood. Source of these receptors: a woman aged 18-30 years with type 1 diabetes. CDR3s include the opening cysteine and the closing phenylalanine or tryptophan. The order of the fields is D gene, J gene, V gene, clone size, CDR3 DNA, CDR3 protein. The D gene is left open where the match is weak. Not every row has a clone size; where given, it reads once, few, many or a size class.

>.|TRBJ2-1|TRBV7-2|few
TGTGCCAGCAGCCTAACAGGGCTAGATGAGCAGTTCTTC
CASSLTGLDEQFF
>.|TRBJ2-7|TRBV7-6|.
TGTGCCAGCAGCTTAGCTTCCGTCTACGAGCAGTACTTC
CASSLASVYEQYF
>TRBD1|TRBJ2-3|TRBV5-1|.
TGCGCCAGCAGCGGTGGACAGGGATCAGATACGCAGTATTTT
CASSGGQGSDTQYF
>.|TRBJ2-5|TRBV27|few
TGTGCCAGCAGTTTATATAGCGAACAAGAGACCCAGTACTTC
CASSLYSEQETQYF
>TRBD2|TRBJ2-1|TRBV4-1|.
TGCGCCAGCAGCCCCGTAGCGGGGGAGGGCTACAATGAGCAGTTCTTC
CASSPVAGEGYNEQFF
>.|TRBJ2-3|TRBV19|few
TGTGCTTCTGGCGGGGCGGTCGGAGATACGCAGTATTTT
CASGGAVGDTQYF
>.|TRBJ2-5|TRBV5-1|.
TGCGCCAGCAGCTTGGGGGTAGGGGAAGAGACCCAGTACTTC
CASSLGVGEETQYF
>.|TRBJ1-2|TRBV29-1|.
TGCAGCGTCAAACAGGGTAATAACTATGGCTACACCTTC
CSVKQGNNYGYTF
>TRBD1|TRBJ2-7|TRBV29-1|few
TGCAGCGTCTTTGACAGGGGGAACTACGAGCAGTACTTC
CSVFDRGNYEQYF
>TRBD1|TRBJ1-5|TRBV18|few
TGTGCCAGCTCACCACGGGACAGGGTCCCTGGTCAGCCCCAGCATTTT
CASSPRDRVPGQPQHF
>.|TRBJ1-2|TRBV28|few
TGTGCCAGCAGTCCGCAGGGGTCCTATGGCTACACCTTC
CASSPQGSYGYTF
>.|TRBJ2-1|TRBV7-3|.
TGTGCCAGCAGCTTCAGCGGGGAGCAGTTCTTC
CASSFSGEQFF
>.|TRBJ1-2|TRBV7-3|few
TGTGCCAGCAGCTCACCATGGGGCGCCATGGGCTACACCTTC
CASSSPWGAMGYTF
>.|TRBJ2-7|TRBV19|.
TGTGCCAGTAGTATAGCGAGCGCCCAATACGAGCAGTACTTC
CASSIASAQYEQYF
>.|TRBJ2-1|TRBV2|.
TGTGCCAGCAGTGCGGGGGGCATCTGGGGTGAGCAGTTCTTC
CASSAGGIWGEQFF
>.|TRBJ2-5|TRBV7-2|.
TGTGCCAGCAGCTTCCGGGACTACCAAGAGACCCAGTACTTC
CASSFRDYQETQYF
>.|TRBJ2-4|TRBV7-2|once
TGTGCCAGCAGCTGGCAGTGGGACTTAACCATTCAGTACTTC
CASSWQWDLTIQYF
>TRBD2|TRBJ2-3|TRBV5-1|.
TGCGCCAGCAGCTCAGAGCGGGGGGGCATTTCAGATACGCAGTATTTT
CASSSERGGISDTQYF
>TRBD2|TRBJ2-2|TRBV11-2|few
TGTGCCAGCAGCCTAGGCCCTAGCGGGGGAGGGGCCGGGGAGCTGTTTTTT
CASSLGPSGGGAGELFF
>.|TRBJ2-3|TRBV5-1|.
TGCGCCAGCAGCTTGTCTACCACAGATACGCAGTATTTT
CASSLSTTDTQYF
>.|TRBJ2-3|TRBV7-2|.
TGTGCCAGCAGCCTCGAGAGCGGAGGCGAGACAGATACGCAGTATTTT
CASSLESGGETDTQYF
>.|TRBJ1-1|TRBV5-1|.
TGCGCCAGCAGCTTAGATCCATCCTCACAGAACACTGAAGCTTTCTTT
CASSLDPSSQNTEAFF
>.|TRBJ1-2|TRBV28|few
TGTGCCAGCAGTTTAGAGGGATTGAGAGGCTACACCTTC
CASSLEGLRGYTF
>TRBD1|TRBJ1-5|TRBV28|many
TGTGCCAGCAGTTTACCCGACAGGGCATTTCAGCCCCAGCATTTT
CASSLPDRAFQPQHF
>TRBD2|TRBJ2-1|TRBV7-9|.
TGTGCCAGCAGCCCGGCCGGGACTAGGAACAATGAGCAGTTCTTC
CASSPAGTRNNEQFF
>.|TRBJ2-3|TRBV18|few
TGTGCCAGCTCACCACGAGAGCGAACAGATACGCAGTATTTT
CASSPRERTDTQYF
>.|TRBJ1-5|TRBV6-5|.
TGTGCCAGCAGTGCCGGGACTGGCAATCAGCCCCAGCATTTT
CASSAGTGNQPQHF
>.|TRBJ2-7|TRBV19|few
TGTGCCAGTAGTAATTCAGCCTACGAGCAGTACTTC
CASSNSAYEQYF
>TRBD2|TRBJ2-1|TRBV4-3|.
TGCGCCAGCAGCCGAGAGCGGGGGGGACACAATGAGCAGTTCTTC
CASSRERGGHNEQFF
>.|TRBJ2-2|TRBV18|few
TGTGCCAGCTCACCACGGGAAAGGGGCGCGAACACCGGGGAGCTGTTTTTT
CASSPRERGANTGELFF
>TRBD1|TRBJ2-7|TRBV5-1|few
TGCGCCAGCACCGGGACAGCTTCCTACGAGCAGTACTTC
CASTGTASYEQYF
>TRBD2|TRBJ2-2|TRBV2|.
TGTGCCAGCAGCGCTAGCGGGAGGGGCGGGGAGCTGTTTTTT
CASSASGRGGELFF
>TRBD1|TRBJ2-2|TRBV9|.
TGTGCCAGCAGCGTAGCGGCAGGGGGAACTCGGCTGTTTTTT
CASSVAAGGTRLFF
>TRBD1|TRBJ2-7|TRBV27|.
TGTGCCAGCAGGCTCCGGGACAGGTCCTACGAGCAGTACTTC
CASRLRDRSYEQYF
>.|TRBJ2-6|TRBV7-2|.
TGTGCCAGCAGCTTAGGTCCCCCAGCTAGCGCTGGGGCCAACGTCCTGACTTTC
CASSLGPPASAGANVLTF
>.|TRBJ2-7|TRBV29-1|few
TGCAGCGCCACAACAGGGTCCTACGAGCAGTACTTC
CSATTGSYEQYF
>TRBD1|TRBJ2-7|TRBV4-2|.
TGTGCCAGCAGCCCTCCCCCGGGACAGGGGGCGTACGAGCAGTACTTC
CASSPPPGQGAYEQYF
>.|TRBJ2-1|TRBV4-1|few
TGCGCCAGCAGCCAAGATCGTAGGGGGAGGGGGAACAATGAGCAGTTCTTC
CASSQDRRGRGNNEQFF
>.|TRBJ1-5|TRBV5-4|.
TGTGCCAGCAGCCAAGTAGATCAGCCCCAGCATTTT
CASSQVDQPQHF
>TRBD1|TRBJ2-5|TRBV7-2|few
TGTGCCAGCAGCTTGGGGACAGCAGAGACCCAGTACTTC
CASSLGTAETQYF
>TRBD1|TRBJ2-1|TRBV6-5|few
TGTTGTTCCGGGGACAGGGCGGTGTATGAGCAGTTCTTC
CCSGDRAVYEQFF
>TRBD1|TRBJ2-5|TRBV7-2|few
TGTGCCAGCAGCCAAACAGGGGGGTTAGAGACCCAGTACTTC
CASSQTGGLETQYF
>TRBD2|TRBJ2-5|TRBV5-1|.
TGCGCCAGCACCCCTGGACTAGCGGGCGGAGAGACCCAGTACTTC
CASTPGLAGGETQYF
>TRBD2|TRBJ2-5|TRBV5-4|few
TGTGCCAGCAGCTTCTTTAGCGGGGGGGCCGGTCGCGAGACCCAGTACTTC
CASSFFSGGAGRETQYF
>TRBD2|TRBJ2-1|TRBV6-6|few
TGTGCCAGCAGACTGGCGGGGGTTAGCAATGAGCAGTTCTTC
CASRLAGVSNEQFF
>TRBD2|TRBJ2-7|TRBV27|.
TGTGCCAGCAGTTTAGCGGGAGGTCCCGCCTACGAGCAGTACTTC
CASSLAGGPAYEQYF
>TRBD1|TRBJ1-2|TRBV19|.
TGTGCCAGTAGTGTGACAGGGGGCCGGACTGGCTACACCTTC
CASSVTGGRTGYTF